Following are 12 T cell receptor beta chains from one sample sequenced in a study of T cells of healthy individuals. TCRdb analysed the 5' RACE reads with MiXCR anew, one entry per CDR3 protein. This sample has some 100,000 distinct CDR3 sequences, with approximately 18% found just once. The receptors derive from a human donor in good health.

This clonotype occurred many times. V gene TRBV9 combines with J gene TRBJ2-7; D is tentatively TRBD1 or TRBD2 (5 bases each). Trimming took off 4 bases at V and 4 bases at J, with 18 bases between the two ends. The CDR3 spans 15 residues. CDR1 and CDR2 from the germline V gene are SGDLS and YYNGEE. The chain's CDR3 is CASSPFRDREYEQYF. The CDR3 DNA follows: TGTGCCAGCAGCCCCTTCCGGGACCGCGAATACGAGCAGTACTTC.

The chain recombines TRBV11-2 with TRBJ2-1; D gene unclear. Trimming took off 5 bases at V and 14 bases at J, with 13 bases between the two ends. In germline, CDR1 is SGHAT, CDR2 FQNNGV. The CDR3 is made up of 11 amino acids. The CDR3 sequence is CASSPWGVEFF. CDR3 coding DNA: TGTGCCAGCAGCCCCTGGGGTGTGGAGTTCTTC. Variable domain in full (rest from reference TRBV11-2 and TRBJ2-1): EAGVAQSPRYKIIEKRQSVAFWCNPISGHATLYWYQQILGQGPKLLIQFQNNGVVDDSQLPKDRFSAERLKGVDSTLKIQPAKLEDSAVYLCASSPWGVEFFGPGTRLTVL.

This clonotype was seen only a few times. The V and J genes are TRBV20-1 and TRBJ1-5, with 9 bases fitting TRBD1. The J segment lost 5 bases and the V segment lost 6 bases, leaving 8 bases of the junction unmatched. CDR1 and CDR2 from the germline V gene are DFQATT and SNEGSKA (reference sequence). CDR3 length: 14 residues. CDR3 DNA: TGCAGTGCCACGGGACAGGGAAGGGATCAGCCCCAGCATTTT. Translated, it gives CSATGQGRDQPQHF.

This clonotype was counted ten times or more. The CDR3 DNA reads as TGCAGCGTTGTTCACTCAACCTACAATGAGCAGTTCTTC. Its translation is CSVVHSTYNEQFF. This chain joins TRBV29-1 and TRBJ2-1; no definite D call. The CDR3 runs 13 residues. Looked up from germline, CDR1 is SQVTM and CDR2 is ANQGSEA. V was shortened by 4 bases and J by 2 bases, with 9 bases between the two germline ends.

The chain employs TRBV18 and TRBJ2-3, with D unclear. Germline values: CDR1 KGHSH, CDR2 LQKENI. This CDR3 has 16 residues. V dropped 1 base and J dropped 1 base, with 12 bases sitting between them. The CDR3 spells CASSPLGSAGTDTQYF. The DNA for the CDR3 is TGTGCCAGCTCACCACTGGGTTCCGCTGGCACAGATACGCAGTATTTT.

This clonotype showed up many times. The genes are TRBV7-2 and TRBJ1-3; the D is unclear. The germline CDR1 and CDR2 sequences are SGHTA and FQGNSA. Trimming stripped 2 bases from V and 0 bases from J, with 8 bases between. CDR3 length equals 15 residues. The CDR3 protein is CASSLPVSSGNTIYF. In DNA form, the CDR3 reads TGTGCCAGCAGCTTACCGGTCAGCTCTGGAAACACCATATATTTT. Drawing the rest from reference TRBV7-2 and TRBJ1-3, the complete variable domain is GAGVSQSPSNKVTEKGKDVELRCDPISGHTALYWYRQSLGQGLEFLIYFQGNSAPDKSGLPSDRFSAERTGGSVSTLTIQRTQQEDSAVYLCASSLPVSSGNTIYFGEGSWLTVV.

The chain joins TRBV7-8 to TRBJ2-7; D possibly uses TRBD1 or TRBD2 (6 bases each). The CDR3 extends over 14 amino acids. CDR1 is SGHVS and CDR2 is FQNEAQ in the germline V gene. The V end lost 5 bases, the J end lost 2 bases, and 13 bases lay between the germline ends. DNA for the CDR3: TGTGCCAGCAGCCCCTACGGGGGCCCCTACGAGCAGTACTTC. Protein sequence: CASSPYGGPYEQYF. The full variable domain, with the rest looked up from reference TRBV7-8 and TRBJ2-7, is GAGVSQSPRYKVAKRGQDVALRCDPISGHVSLFWYQQALGQGPEFLTYFQNEAQLDKSGLPSDRFFAERPEGSVSTLKIQRTQQEDSAVYLCASSPYGGPYEQYFGPGTRLTVT.

The rearrangement uses TRBV6-6 and TRBJ2-6, with no clear D. From germline, CDR1 is MNHNY and CDR2 SVGAGI (reference sequence). This CDR3 has 14 residues. Trimming took 7 bases from V and 0 from J, leaving 7 bases between them. CDR3 sequence reads: CASTKGSGANVLTF. CDR3 DNA: TGTGCCAGCACCAAGGGCTCTGGGGCCAACGTCCTGACTTTC.

The chain uses TRBV20-1 and TRBJ2-7; D might be TRBD1 or TRBD2, each matching 6 bases. Germline CDR1 and CDR2: DFQATT and SNEGSKA (reference sequence). Trimming took 8 bases from V and 2 from J, leaving 16 bases between them. The CDR3 has 13 residues. DNA for the CDR3: TGCAGTCTAGGGGGGTCTGCGGCCTACGAGCAGTACTTC. Amino acids: CSLGGSAAYEQYF.

This clonotype was observed a handful of times. The gene calls are TRBV28 and TRBJ1-2, with 7 bases fitting TRBD1. The ends lost 6 bases at V and 5 bases at J; junction bases unmatched: 6. The CDR3 runs to 13 residues. Germline CDR1 is MDHEN and CDR2 is SYDVKM. Here the CDR3 DNA reads TGTGCCAGCAGCCTACCGGGACAGTATGGCTACACCTTC. It translates to CASSLPGQYGYTF.

This clonotype has a handful of counts. This chain joins TRBV10-3 and TRBJ1-2; TRBD1 matches 7 bases. The CDR3 length is 12 residues. Unmatched junction bases numbered 3, after V lost 4 bases and J lost 7 bases. Germline values: CDR1 ENHRY, CDR2 SYGVKD. The CDR3, as DNA: TGTGCCATCAGTGTCGCAGGGGGTGGCTACACCTTC. This translates into CAISVAGGGYTF.

This clonotype has a count of ten or more. The CDR3 does not close with the conserved phenylalanine or tryptophan, likely indicating a read error. No DNA is shown, since the ends of the CDR3 on it are uncertain; the CDR3 is the one TCRdb lists. The V and J genes are TRBV21-1 and TRBJ2-7; the DNA was not compared with TRBD1, the D call given in the table. TRBV21-1 is classified as a pseudogene. The CDR3 is 9 residues long, ends included. The CDR3 protein is CASSLTGLL.